The 30 T cell receptor beta chains below were found in one sample sequenced in a study of molecular identifiers for immune sequencing clone quantification. TCRdb redid the calling of the PCR reads with MiXCR, one entry per CDR3 protein. The sample has about 640,000 distinct CDR3 sequences, 20% seen once. The source material was naive CD8+ T cells from blood, with Jurkat cell RNA spiked in. The subset is: FACS-sorted CD8+CD4-CCR7+CD45RA+ naive T cells. These receptors all come from a human donor in good health. Some libraries in this study had Jurkat cell RNA spiked in.

The rearrangement links TRBV27 to TRBJ1-6; D possibly corresponds to TRBD1 (5 bases). The CDR3 has 17 amino acids. The V and J ends lost 5 bases and 9 bases respectively, with 23 bases between them. Per germline, CDR1 MNHEY and CDR2 SMNVEV (reference sequence). CDR3 nucleotide sequence: TGTGCCAGCAGTGCTCCCACAGGAAATCGGCTACTTTCACCCCTCCACTTT. Translated, it gives CASSAPTGNRLLSPLHF.

This clonotype has ten or more counts. The chain couples TRBV5-1 to TRBJ2-1; D ambiguous. Germline CDR1 is SGHRS and CDR2 is YFSETQ. V was clipped by 6 bases and J by 0 bases, with 13 bases between them. The length of the CDR3 is 15 residues. DNA for the CDR3: TGCGCCAGCACCGAAGGGTTTAGCTCCTACAATGAGCAGTTCTTC. Residues: CASTEGFSSYNEQFF.

This clonotype was detected ten times or more. Here the CDR3 DNA reads TGTGCCAGCAGCTTAGAGGCAGGGGGCACGAACACTGAAGCTTTCTTT. This encodes CASSLEAGGTNTEAFF. The chain recombines TRBV7-6 with TRBJ1-1; TRBD1 aligns across 8 bases. This CDR3 spans 16 amino acids. Germline trimming cut 1 base from V and 1 base from J; bases unmatched to any gene: 5. Germline V gene sequence: CDR1 SGHVS, CDR2 FNYEAQ.

V usage is TRBV6-2 or TRBV6-3 and J usage is TRBJ2-2; TRBD2 matches at 13 bases. From germline, CDR1 is MNHEY and CDR2 SVGEGT. Losses at the gene ends were 4 bases for V and 4 bases for J; bases not matched to a gene: 9. The CDR3 has 18 amino acids. CDR3 loop: CASSFRTSGSRFTGELFF. The DNA for the CDR3 is TGTGCCAGCAGTTTCCGGACTAGCGGGAGTCGGTTCACCGGGGAGCTGTTTTTT.

This clonotype was counted many times. The CDR3 nucleotides are TGCGCCAGCAGCGTAGGGAGACAGCCGGGAGCCAAGGGTGAAAAACTGTTTTTT. Its translation is CASSVGRQPGAKGEKLFF. The chain is built from TRBV4-3 and TRBJ1-4; tentative D call: TRBD1 (5 bases). Deletions cut 5 bases from V and 7 bases from J, with 26 bases between. CDR3 length: 18 residues. Germline V lookup: CDR1 LGHNA, CDR2 YSLEER.

This clonotype appeared many times. This sequence joins TRBV6-2 or TRBV6-3 and TRBJ2-1; 8 positions match TRBD2. V dropped 1 base and J dropped 8; count of bases not matched to a gene: 4. CDR3 size: 14 residues. Germline V lookup: CDR1 MNHEY, CDR2 SVGEGT. The CDR3, as DNA: TGTGCCAGCAGTTACTGGGCAGCGGGAGATGAGCAGTTCTTC. Encoded protein: CASSYWAAGDEQFF.

There are many counts of this clonotype. V usage is TRBV20-1 and J usage is TRBJ2-7, with 8 bases that match TRBD2. Germline assignment: CDR1 DFQATT and CDR2 SNEGSKA (reference sequence). This CDR3 is 15 amino acids long. The V gene end was trimmed by 0 bases and the J gene end by 4 bases; junction bases not matched to a gene: 8. The CDR3 reads CSAREDSGTLYEQYF. The CDR3 bases are TGCAGTGCTAGAGAAGATAGCGGGACACTTTACGAGCAGTACTTC.

As concerns this clonotype: Without the conserved terminal phenylalanine or tryptophan, this CDR3 likely stems from a read error. The rearrangement joins TRBV6-5 to TRBJ2-1; D gene unclear. Germline loops: CDR1 MNHEY, CDR2 SVGAGI. Trimming stripped 2 bases from V and 3 bases from J, with 14 bases between. The CDR3 is 16 amino acids. The CDR3 is CASSYPDSDGYNEQFL. The CDR3 bases are TGTGCCAGCAGTTACCCCGACTCGGACGGCTACAATGAGCAGTTCCTC.

The rearrangement links TRBV12-3 or TRBV12-4 to TRBJ2-4; D gene unclear. The V and J ends lost 5 bases and 4 bases respectively, with 12 bases between them. The CDR3 runs to 14 residues. This chain's CDR3 is CASSLSVAKNIQYF. DNA of the CDR3: TGTGCCAGCAGTCTCTCCGTAGCTAAAAACATTCAGTACTTC.

The sample holds many counts of this clonotype. The chain recombines TRBV29-1 with TRBJ2-1, with TRBD2 matching over 10 bases. The trim removed 5 bases at V and 6 bases at J, leaving 7 bases unmatched. The CDR3 is 14 residues long. CDR1 and CDR2 from the germline V gene are SQVTM and ANQGSEA. The chain's CDR3 is CSVISAGGPNEQFF. The CDR3 DNA sequence: TGCAGCGTTATCTCAGCGGGAGGGCCCAATGAGCAGTTCTTC.

This clonotype was detected ten times or more. The chain uses TRBV6-6 and TRBJ1-5, with 7 bases fitting TRBD1. V shed 2 bases, J shed 3 bases, and the junction held 7 bases outside the gene matches. Per germline, CDR1 MNHNY and CDR2 SVGAGI (reference sequence). The CDR3 spans 16 residues. CDR3 in DNA: TGTGCCAGCAGTTACGAGGTCAGGGGGAACAATCAGCCCCAGCATTTT. This encodes CASSYEVRGNNQPQHF.

This clonotype was seen only a few times. The chain joins TRBV4-1 to TRBJ1-2; 12 bases are a match to TRBD1. Per the germline V gene, CDR1 is MGHRA and CDR2 is YSYEKL. V was clipped by 2 bases and J by 7 bases; unmatched bases: 8. This CDR3 comprises 16 residues. CDR3 in DNA: TGCGCCAGCAGCCAATCATCCGGGACAGGGGGCTTTGGCTACACCTTC. Translating gives CASSQSSGTGGFGYTF.

On this clonotype: A clone one base away is much larger, so this may be a read error. This rearrangement joins TRBV4-1 to TRBJ1-4, with D maybe TRBD1 (5 bases). CDR1 and CDR2 (germline): MGHRA, YSYEKL. The CDR3 consists of 15 residues. The CDR3 loop is CASSQVQGQNEKLSF. CDR3 in DNA: TGCGCCAGCAGCCAAGTTCAGGGTCAAAATGAAAAACTGTCTTTT.

J is TRBJ2-5 and V is TRBV7-2; no firm D call. The V gene lost 1 base and the J gene lost 5 bases, with 17 bases spanning the gap. The CDR3 spans 16 residues. CDR1 SGHTA and CDR2 FQGNSA come from the germline V gene. DNA of the CDR3: TGTGCCAGCAGCTTAGTTCCCCAGACCTTACCTGAGACCCAGTACTTC. Translating it yields CASSLVPQTLPETQYF.

This clonotype was seen repeatedly, ten times or more. V and J are TRBV25-1 and TRBJ2-1; TRBD1 or TRBD2 may be the D gene (5 bases each). V was clipped by 6 bases and J by 8 bases, with 11 bases between them. The CDR3 runs to 12 residues. Germline V gives CDR1 MGHDK, CDR2 SYGVNS. As DNA, the CDR3 is TGTGCCAGCAGCCAGGGAGCCTATGAGCAGTTCTTC. Its translation is CASSQGAYEQFF.

This clonotype was seen at least ten times. The genes are TRBV24-1 and TRBJ1-1; a weak D match, TRBD1 (6 bases). The CDR3 length is 16 residues. Germline CDR1 KGHDR, CDR2 SFDVKD. Deletions cut 6 bases from V and 3 bases from J, with 19 bases between. This CDR3 is CATSSTWGPEDTEAFF. The CDR3 region has the DNA TGTGCCACCAGTTCCACATGGGGGCCGGAGGACACTGAAGCTTTCTTT.

The chain has TRBV6-5 and TRBJ2-3, with D perhaps matching TRBD1 or TRBD2 (7 bases each). Trimming took off 6 bases at V and 3 bases at J, with 16 bases between the two ends. The CDR3 is 15 residues long. Germline V gene data show CDR1 as MNHEY and CDR2 as SVGAGI. CDR3 nucleotides: TGTGCCAGCAGCTCAGGGGGGGGGCTTACAGATACGCAGTATTTT. This translates into CASSSGGGLTDTQYF.

The table lists this clonotype with many counts. The rearrangement uses TRBV28 and TRBJ1-3, with unresolved D. The CDR3 spans 14 residues. The V and J ends lost 3 bases and 3 bases respectively, with 9 bases between them. Germline CDR1 MDHEN, CDR2 SYDVKM. As DNA, the CDR3 is TGTGCCAGCAGTTTGGGATTAGTTGGAAACACCATATATTTT. Amino acid sequence: CASSLGLVGNTIYF.

With respect to this clonotype: A much larger clone lies a single base off, so this may be a read error. Because it lacks the conserved phenylalanine or tryptophan at the end, this CDR3 is likely a read error. CDR3 coding DNA: TGTGCCAGCAGTGAAGCGCCGGGTTTTATAGTTAATGAAAAACTGTTTTCT. This encodes CASSEAPGFIVNEKLFS. This chain uses TRBV6-1 with TRBJ1-4; D not certain. Germline CDR1 and CDR2: MNHNS and SASEGT. The CDR3 contains 17 residues. With 0 bases removed from V and 4 bases from J, the gap between germline ends came to 15 bases.

This clonotype has a count of ten or more. The chain uses TRBV6-2 or TRBV6-3 and TRBJ2-3; TRBD2 might be the D (6 bases). Germline lookup yields CDR1 MNHEY and CDR2 SVGEGT. This CDR3 contains 15 residues. V was pared by 0 bases and J by 4 bases, with 11 bases between. The CDR3 protein is CASSYSRGGADTQYF. As DNA, the CDR3 is TGTGCCAGCAGTTACTCCCGGGGAGGAGCAGATACGCAGTATTTT.

Note on this clonotype: Being one base from a much bigger clone, this may be a read error. The V and J genes are TRBV7-9 and TRBJ1-2; D ambiguous. Germline-derived CDR1 and CDR2 are SEHNR and FQNEAQ (reference sequence). The CDR3 covers 14 residues. CDR3 in DNA: TGTGCCAGCAGCTTAAACCCAACTAACTATGGCCACACCTTC. As protein: CASSLNPTNYGHTF. The full variable domain, with the rest looked up from reference TRBV7-9 and TRBJ1-2, is DTGVSQNPRHKITKRGQNVTFRCDPISEHNRLYWYRQTLGQGPEFLTYFQNEAQLEKSRLLSDRFSAERPKGSFSTLEIQRTEQGDSAMYLCASSLNPTNYGHTFGSGTRLTVV.

Note on this clonotype: Just one base apart from a much larger clone, this may be a read error. Since the CDR3 does not end with the conserved phenylalanine or tryptophan, this likely comes from a read error. This chain links TRBV29-1 with TRBJ2-5, with D hard to call. The length of the CDR3 is 12 residues. V was cut by 5 bases and J by 0 bases, with 7 bases left in between. Germline-derived CDR1 and CDR2 are SQVTM and ANQGSEA. CDR3 DNA sequence: TGCAGCGTTACAGAGTACCAAGAGACCCAGTACCTC. It codes for CSVTEYQETQYL.

This clonotype occurred a few times. The chain joins TRBV2 to TRBJ2-3; the match to TRBD2 covers 8 bases. Per germline, CDR1 SNHLY and CDR2 FYNNEI. The CDR3 totals 21 residues. Trimming took 5 bases from V and 4 from J; bases not matched to a gene: 26. CDR3 nucleotides: TGTGCCAGCAGTTACCTGGGAGGAGGGGTGATTAGCGGGACCAAACCAGATACGCAGTATTTT. The encoded protein is CASSYLGGGVISGTKPDTQYF.

This clonotype was found many times. The genes are TRBV4-1 and TRBJ2-4; perhaps TRBD2 as D (5 bases). Germline CDR1 reads MGHRA; CDR2 reads YSYEKL. CDR3 length: 15 amino acids. V was cut by 1 base and J by 3 bases, with 10 bases left in between. The DNA of the CDR3 is TGCGCCAGCAGCCAAGTCTCCGGGGACAAAAACATTCAGTACTTC. This encodes CASSQVSGDKNIQYF.

Details on this clonotype: A much larger clone differs from this one at a single base, so this may be a read error. The rearrangement links TRBV6-5 to TRBJ1-4; D is ambiguous. CDR3 length: 14 amino acids. V was cut by 8 bases and J by 7 bases, with 17 bases left in between. Germline CDR1 is MNHEY and CDR2 is SVGAGI. DNA for the CDR3: TGTGCCAGCGCTTCCGTTGGGTCGAGTGAAAAACTGTTTTTT. Translation: CASASVGSSEKLFF.

This clonotype was seen at least ten times. The rearrangement uses TRBV29-1 and TRBJ1-1; D unclear. The V end was cut by 4 bases, the J end by 0 bases, with 9 bases between. The CDR3 is 13 amino acids. The germline CDR1 and CDR2 sequences are SQVTM and ANQGSEA. CDR3 in amino acids: CSVGHGMNTEAFF. For the CDR3, the DNA is TGCAGCGTTGGTCACGGGATGAACACTGAAGCTTTCTTT.

This clonotype was seen repeatedly, ten times or more. The chain couples TRBV5-1 to TRBJ2-6; D perhaps matches TRBD2 (5 bases). CDR1 SGHRS and CDR2 YFSETQ come from the germline V gene. Trimming removed 0 bases from V and 0 bases from J, with 10 bases in between. The CDR3 is 17 residues long. The CDR3 nucleotides are TGCGCCAGCAGCTTGGATCTAGCCTTCTCTGGGGCCAACGTCCTGACTTTC. Protein: CASSLDLAFSGANVLTF.

This clonotype was detected ten times or more. The chain uses TRBV12-3 or TRBV12-4 and TRBJ2-1; 9 nucleotides match TRBD2. V shed 6 bases, J shed 6 bases, and the junction held 12 bases outside the gene matches. The CDR3 is 16 amino acids. As DNA, the CDR3 is TGTGCCAGCAGCCCGGGGGGCGGGGGGGCCTTCAATGAGCAGTTCTTC. Its translation is CASSPGGGGAFNEQFF.

About this clonotype: This may be a read error: a much more frequent sequence differs by one nucleotide. The chain combines TRBV11-2 with TRBJ2-1, with a tentative D call TRBD1 (6 bases). Germline V gene data show CDR1 as SGHAT and CDR2 as FQNNGV. Deletions cut 1 base from V and 9 bases from J, with 16 bases between. The CDR3 is 15 amino acids. CDR3: CASSLAQGFGAEQFF. In DNA form, the CDR3 reads TGTGCCAGCAGCTTAGCACAGGGTTTCGGCGCTGAGCAGTTCTTC.

The V and J genes are TRBV4-3 and TRBJ1-2; D is uncertain. The CDR3 is 17 amino acids. Germline CDR1 reads LGHNA; CDR2 reads YSLEER. V lost 0 bases and J lost 4, with 18 bases in between. In DNA, the CDR3 is TGCGCCAGCAGCCAAGATCTTAGCTGGCTCGGCAGCTATGGCTACACCTTC. It yields the protein CASSQDLSWLGSYGYTF.